These T cell receptor beta chains were read from a single sample in a study of blood T cell repertoires in COVID-19. Assay used: immunoSEQ multiplex PCR; TCRdb lists only in-frame clones, some missing. Of 200,000 to 250,000 clones in the sample, about 93% were seen once. The sample was peripheral blood. The receptors were gathered from a man in his fifties or sixties with COVID-19, enrolled during active disease. Both conserved end residues are part of each CDR3. D genes are given only for firm matches. Clone size is not always given. Where it is, it says once, few, many or a class for expanded clones.

DNA	CDR3	D	J	V	length	size
TGTGCCAGCAGTGAGCAGGGTGATCAGCCCCAGCATTTT	CASSEQGDQPQHF	-	TRBJ1-5	TRBV6-4	13	-
TGTGCCAGTAGCTACCGGACTAGCGGGGAGACCCAGTACTTC	CASSYRTSGETQYF	TRBD2	TRBJ2-5	TRBV19	14	-
TGTGCCACCAGTGACCCCGGACTGAGCTCCTACAATGAGCAGTTCTTC	CATSDPGLSSYNEQFF	-	TRBJ2-1	TRBV24-1	16	-
TGTGCCAGCAGCATAGTCCCGGGACAGAGAGACAATGAGCAGTTCTTC	CASSIVPGQRDNEQFF	TRBD1	TRBJ2-1	TRBV7-2	16	once
TGTGCCAGCAGCCCGCGACTAGCCGCCGTGAATACGCAGTATTTT	CASSPRLAAVNTQYF	TRBD2	TRBJ2-3	TRBV9	15	once
TGTGCCAGCTCACCAAAGGCAGGGGGGAACTACGAGCAGTACTTC	CASSPKAGGNYEQYF	-	TRBJ2-7	TRBV18	15	-
TGCGCCAGCAGCCCGGAGGAGGGTCTCTCTGGGGCCAACGTCCTGACTTTC	CASSPEEGLSGANVLTF	-	TRBJ2-6	TRBV5-1	17	-
TGTGCCAGCAGCCAAGATGGACAGGCCTCCAGCTACACCTTC	CASSQDGQASSYTF	TRBD1	TRBJ1-2	TRBV3-1/TRBV3-2	14	-
TGTGCCAGCAGCCTGCCCCCAGGGACAGGGTACAATGAGCAGTTCTTC	CASSLPPGTGYNEQFF	TRBD1	TRBJ2-1	TRBV7-8	16	-
TGTGCCAGCAGCCAAGATTCTAGCATGCAGTATTTT	CASSQDSSMQYF	-	TRBJ2-3	TRBV3-1/TRBV3-2	12	-
TGTGCCAGCAGCCCCACAGGGGTCGGCTATGGCTACACCTTC	CASSPTGVGYGYTF	TRBD1	TRBJ1-2	TRBV6-5	14	-
TGTGCCAGCTCGCTTAGCGGCAATGAGCAGTTCTTC	CASSLSGNEQFF	-	TRBJ2-1	TRBV18	12	once
TGTGCCAGCAGCTTTCGGACTGAAGCTTTCTTT	CASSFRTEAFF	-	TRBJ1-1	TRBV11-2	11	-
TGTGCCATCAGGGGGGGGAACACTGAAGCTTTCTTT	CAIRGGNTEAFF	-	TRBJ1-1	TRBV10-3	12	-
TGTGCCAGCAGTTTCGACTTCAGGGCAGATACGCAGTATTTT	CASSFDFRADTQYF	-	TRBJ2-3	TRBV25-1	14	-
TGTGCCTGGAGATTTCCCGGAGGGCGGGGATGGGAAAAGAACACTGAAGCTTTCTTT	CAWRFPGGRGWEKNTEAFF	-	TRBJ1-1	TRBV30	19	once